One T cell receptor (beta chain) is described in this entry. Its antigen is unknown. The data were taken from a study of cytomegalovirus exposure and HLA in healthy donors. Study findings and constraints: Some TCR beta chains (around 160 of them) were listed as cytomegalovirus-associated. For most TCR sequences rarity was the rule, although some public TCRs occurred in many donors. The classifier, whose performance was assessed in both the original and validation cohorts, reportedly diagnosed cytomegalovirus status with high specificity and sensitivity.

V was shortened by 4 bases and J by 8 bases, with 16 bases between the two germline ends. The CDR3 loop spans 15 amino acids. Germline loops: CDR1 SGDLS, CDR2 YYNGEE. These donors were members of the approximately 110-subject validation cohort, a group separate from the roughly 700-subject first cohort. Profiled with immunoSEQ multiplex PCR; TCRdb holds only in-frame clones, not every one. There are about 120,000 clones in the sample; 85% occur only once, and about 2% lies in the top ten. The clonotype was recovered from a woman under 40 in good health and CMV-seronegative. Sequencing input: PBMCs. This chain connects TRBV9 to TRBJ1-6, with D tentatively TRBD1 (5 bases). The CDR3 region is CASSSRAGRDSPLHF. The DNA of the CDR3 is TGTGCCAGCAGCTCCAGAGCAGGGAGGGATTCACCCCTCCACTTT.